Listed here is a single T cell receptor beta chain. The antigen is unknown. These data come from a study of shared clonotypes between healthy human individuals. Study-level points and caveats: Non-shared clonotypes had lower generation probabilities than those shared by all four donors. It was only blood that was sampled, and tissue repertoires likely differ.

The CDR3 has 15 residues. Trimming took 4 bases from V and 7 from J, leaving 18 bases between them. The germline CDR1 and CDR2 sequences are SGHRS and YFSETQ. Deep was the level at which the assay was run. Genomic DNA per cell subset filled all wells of several immunoSEQ plates. Produced via immunoSEQ multiplex PCR; TCRdb's table is partial and in-frame only. The sample gives fewer than 400,000 clones, approximately 79% of which show up once; 9% to 12% is in the top ten. The receptor was derived from a man aged 25-45 years in good health. V gene TRBV5-1 combines with J gene TRBJ2-1; possible D gene TRBD1, 6 bases. Specimen: memory CD4+ T cells sorted from blood. Regarding subset: CD45RA-negative fraction. The DNA of the CDR3 is TGCGCCAGCAGCCAGGGGCAGGCAGGCAAAAATGAGCAGTTCTTC. Its translation: CASSQGQAGKNEQFF.